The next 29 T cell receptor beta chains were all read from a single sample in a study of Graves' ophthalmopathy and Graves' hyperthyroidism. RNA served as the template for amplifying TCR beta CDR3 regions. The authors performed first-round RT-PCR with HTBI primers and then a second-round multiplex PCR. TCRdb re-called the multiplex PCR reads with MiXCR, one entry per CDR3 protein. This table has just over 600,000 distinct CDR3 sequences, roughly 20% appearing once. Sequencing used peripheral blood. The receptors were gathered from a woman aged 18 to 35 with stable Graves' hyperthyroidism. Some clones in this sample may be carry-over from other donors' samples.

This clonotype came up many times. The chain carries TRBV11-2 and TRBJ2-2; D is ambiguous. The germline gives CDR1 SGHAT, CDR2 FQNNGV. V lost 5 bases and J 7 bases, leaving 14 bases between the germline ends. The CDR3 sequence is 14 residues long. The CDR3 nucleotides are TGTGCCAGCAGCGATGGGCGTTTGGGCGGGGAGCTGTTTTTT. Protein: CASSDGRLGGELFF.

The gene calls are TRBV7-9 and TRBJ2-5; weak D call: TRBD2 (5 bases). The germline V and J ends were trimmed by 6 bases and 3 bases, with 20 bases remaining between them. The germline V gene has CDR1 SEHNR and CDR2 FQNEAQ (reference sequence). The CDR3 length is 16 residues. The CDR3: CASSPPGLITKETQYF. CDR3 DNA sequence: TGTGCCAGCAGTCCCCCGGGGTTGATAACAAAAGAGACCCAGTACTTC.

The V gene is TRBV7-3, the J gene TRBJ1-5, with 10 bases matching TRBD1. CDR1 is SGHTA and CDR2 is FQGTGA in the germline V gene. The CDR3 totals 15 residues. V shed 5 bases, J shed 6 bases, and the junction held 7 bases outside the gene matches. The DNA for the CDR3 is TGTGCCAGCAGCCCCGGGACAGGGGCCGGTCAGCCCCAGCATTTT. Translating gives CASSPGTGAGQPQHF.

The CDR3 loop is CAISESRRRSSYEQYF. In DNA form, the CDR3 reads TGTGCCATCAGTGAGTCGAGGCGGAGGAGCTCCTACGAGCAGTACTTC. This chain uses TRBV10-3 with TRBJ2-7, with D possibly TRBD2 on 5 matching bases. V was clipped by 0 bases and J by 0 bases, with 12 bases between them. This CDR3 region has 16 residues. The V gene's germline CDR1 is ENHRY and CDR2 SYGVKD.

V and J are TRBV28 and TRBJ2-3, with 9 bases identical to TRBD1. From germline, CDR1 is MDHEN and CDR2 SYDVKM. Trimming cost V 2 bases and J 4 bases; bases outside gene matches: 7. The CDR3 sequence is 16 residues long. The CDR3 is CASSLPTGTGPDTQYF. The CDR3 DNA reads TGTGCCAGCAGTTTACCCACCGGGACAGGGCCAGATACGCAGTATTTT.

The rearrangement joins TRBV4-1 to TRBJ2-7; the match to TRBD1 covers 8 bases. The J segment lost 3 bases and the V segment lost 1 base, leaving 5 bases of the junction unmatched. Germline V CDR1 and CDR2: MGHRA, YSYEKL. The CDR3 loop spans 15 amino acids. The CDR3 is CASSQARTGIYEQYF. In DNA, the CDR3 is TGCGCCAGCAGCCAAGCCAGGACAGGGATCTACGAGCAGTACTTC.

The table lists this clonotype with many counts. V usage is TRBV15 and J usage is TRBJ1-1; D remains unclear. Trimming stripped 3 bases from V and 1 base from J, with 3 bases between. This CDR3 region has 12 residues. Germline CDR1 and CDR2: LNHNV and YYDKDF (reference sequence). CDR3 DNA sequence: TGTGCCACCAGCAGCTGGAACACTGAAGCTTTCTTT. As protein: CATSSWNTEAFF.

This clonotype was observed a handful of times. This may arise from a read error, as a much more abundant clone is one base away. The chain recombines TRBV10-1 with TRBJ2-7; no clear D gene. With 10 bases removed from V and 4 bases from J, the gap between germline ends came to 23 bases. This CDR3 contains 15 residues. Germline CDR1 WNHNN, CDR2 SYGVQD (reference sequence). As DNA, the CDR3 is TGCGCCACAAGGGTCCGGTGGCCGATAATATACGAGCAGTACTTC. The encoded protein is CATRVRWPIIYEQYF.

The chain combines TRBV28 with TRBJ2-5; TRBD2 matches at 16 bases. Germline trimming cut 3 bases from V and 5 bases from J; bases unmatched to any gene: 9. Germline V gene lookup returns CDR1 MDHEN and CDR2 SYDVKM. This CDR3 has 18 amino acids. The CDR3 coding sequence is TGTGCCAGCAGTTTCGGGGGACTAGCGGGAGGGCCGGGGGAGACCCAGTACTTC. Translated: CASSFGGLAGGPGETQYF.

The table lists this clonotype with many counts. CDR3 protein: CASRPGREQETQYF. The DNA of the CDR3 is TGCGCCAGCAGACCCGGACGGGAACAAGAGACCCAGTACTTC. This chain links TRBV5-1 with TRBJ2-5, with TRBD2 as a possible D gene (5 bases). Trimming removed 5 bases from V and 2 bases from J, with 13 bases in between. Germline V lookup: CDR1 SGHRS, CDR2 YFSETQ. CDR3 size: 14 residues.

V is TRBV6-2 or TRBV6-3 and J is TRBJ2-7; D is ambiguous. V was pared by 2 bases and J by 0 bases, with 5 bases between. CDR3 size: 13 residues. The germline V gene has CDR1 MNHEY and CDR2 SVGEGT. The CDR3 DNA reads TGTGCCAGCAGTTACGAGATCTCCTACGAGCAGTACTTC. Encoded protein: CASSYEISYEQYF.

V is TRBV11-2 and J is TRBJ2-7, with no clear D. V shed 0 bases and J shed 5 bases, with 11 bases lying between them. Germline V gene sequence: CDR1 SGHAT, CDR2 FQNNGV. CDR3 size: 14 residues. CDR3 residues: CASSLDVDANEQYF. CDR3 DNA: TGTGCCAGCAGCTTAGACGTCGACGCCAACGAGCAGTACTTC.

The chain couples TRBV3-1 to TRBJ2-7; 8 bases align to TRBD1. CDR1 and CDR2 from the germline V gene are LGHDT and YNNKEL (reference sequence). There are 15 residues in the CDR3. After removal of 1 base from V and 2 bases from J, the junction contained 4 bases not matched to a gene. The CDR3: CASSQARTGTYEQYF. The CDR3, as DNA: TGTGCCAGCAGCCAAGCAAGGACAGGGACCTACGAGCAGTACTTC.

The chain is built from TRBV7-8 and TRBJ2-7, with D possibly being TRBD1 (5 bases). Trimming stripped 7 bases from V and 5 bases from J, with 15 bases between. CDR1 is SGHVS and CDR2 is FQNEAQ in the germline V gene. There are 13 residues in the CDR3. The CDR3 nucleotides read TGTGCCAGCATCCCCCCACAGGCCCACGAGCAGTACTTC. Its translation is CASIPPQAHEQYF.

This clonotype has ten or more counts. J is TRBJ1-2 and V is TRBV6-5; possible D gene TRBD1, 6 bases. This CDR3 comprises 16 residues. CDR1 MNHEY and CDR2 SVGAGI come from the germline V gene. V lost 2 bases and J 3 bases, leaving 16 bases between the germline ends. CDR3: CASSYRSRGRDYGYTF. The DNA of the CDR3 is TGTGCCAGCAGTTACAGGAGCAGGGGTCGCGACTATGGCTACACCTTC.

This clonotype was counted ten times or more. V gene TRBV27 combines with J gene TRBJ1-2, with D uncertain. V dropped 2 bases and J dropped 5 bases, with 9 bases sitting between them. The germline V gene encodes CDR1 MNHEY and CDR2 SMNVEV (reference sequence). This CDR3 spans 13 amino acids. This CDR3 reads CASSLNGFYGYTF. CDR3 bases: TGTGCCAGCAGTTTAAACGGGTTTTATGGCTACACCTTC.

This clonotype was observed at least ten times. The CDR3 loop reads CSASVGSSYEQYF. As DNA, the CDR3 is TGCAGTGCTAGTGTAGGGAGCTCCTACGAGCAGTACTTC. This chain connects TRBV20-1 to TRBJ2-7; weak D call: TRBD2 (5 bases). The CDR3 extends over 13 amino acids. CDR1 DFQATT and CDR2 SNEGSKA come from the germline V gene (reference sequence). V gave up 3 bases and J gave up 0 bases, with 9 bases separating them.

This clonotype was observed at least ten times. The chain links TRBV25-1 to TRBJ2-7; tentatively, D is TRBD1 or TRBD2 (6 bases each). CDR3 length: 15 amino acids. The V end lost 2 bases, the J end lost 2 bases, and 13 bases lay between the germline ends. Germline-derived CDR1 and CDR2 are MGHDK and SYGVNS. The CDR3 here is CASSEGGTRAYEQYF. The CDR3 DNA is TGTGCCAGCAGTGAAGGCGGGACACGGGCCTACGAGCAGTACTTC.

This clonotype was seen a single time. CDR3 sequence reads: CASSQQPPNQPQHF. Here the CDR3 DNA reads TGCGCCAGCAGCCAACAGCCCCCAAATCAGCCCCAGCATTTT. This chain joins TRBV4-1 and TRBJ1-5; D not resolved. V lost 2 bases and J 4 bases, leaving 9 bases between the germline ends. This CDR3 has 14 amino acids. Germline CDR1 is MGHRA and CDR2 is YSYEKL.

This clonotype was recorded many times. The CDR3 loop is CALDISGNTIYF. The CDR3 nucleotides read TGTGCCTTGGACATATCTGGAAACACCATATATTTT. The V call is TRBV30, the J call TRBJ1-3; TRBD1 is a possible D gene (5 bases). Trimming left V 7 bases short and J 1 base short, with 8 bases between. This CDR3 contains 12 residues. Germline V gives CDR1 GTSNPN, CDR2 SVGIG (reference sequence). Full variable domain (rest looked up from reference TRBV30 and TRBJ1-3): SQTIHQWPATLVQPVGSPLSLECTVEGTSNPNLYWYRQAAGRGLQLLFYSVGIGQISSEVPQNLSASRPQDRQFILSSKKLLLSDSGFYLCALDISGNTIYFGEGSWLTVV.

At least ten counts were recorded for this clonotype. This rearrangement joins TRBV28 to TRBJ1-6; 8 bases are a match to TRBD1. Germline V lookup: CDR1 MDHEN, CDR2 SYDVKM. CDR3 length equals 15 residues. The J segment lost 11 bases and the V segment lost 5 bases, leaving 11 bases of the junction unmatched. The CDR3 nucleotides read TGTGCCAGCAGTCTCACTCCAGGGGGCTGGACACCCCTCCACTTT. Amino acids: CASSLTPGGWTPLHF.

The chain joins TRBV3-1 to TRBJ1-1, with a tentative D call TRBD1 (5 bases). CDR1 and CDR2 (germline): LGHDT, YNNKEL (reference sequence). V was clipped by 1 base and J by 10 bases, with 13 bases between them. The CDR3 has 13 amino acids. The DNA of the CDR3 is TGTGCCAGCAGCCAAGGGGGCCTAGAATCAGCTTTCTTT. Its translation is CASSQGGLESAFF.

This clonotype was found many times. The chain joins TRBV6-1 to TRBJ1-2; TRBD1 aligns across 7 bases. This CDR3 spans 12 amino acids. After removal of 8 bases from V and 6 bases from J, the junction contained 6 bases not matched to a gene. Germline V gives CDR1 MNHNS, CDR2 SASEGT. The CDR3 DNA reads TGTGCCAGCGACAGGGAAGGCCATGGCTACACCTTC. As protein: CASDREGHGYTF.

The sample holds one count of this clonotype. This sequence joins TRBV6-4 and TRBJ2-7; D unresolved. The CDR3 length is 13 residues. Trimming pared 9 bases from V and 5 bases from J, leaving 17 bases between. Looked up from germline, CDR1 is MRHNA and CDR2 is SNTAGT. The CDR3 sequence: CARLSLVLDEQYF. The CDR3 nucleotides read TGTGCCAGACTCTCGTTAGTTCTCGACGAGCAGTACTTC.

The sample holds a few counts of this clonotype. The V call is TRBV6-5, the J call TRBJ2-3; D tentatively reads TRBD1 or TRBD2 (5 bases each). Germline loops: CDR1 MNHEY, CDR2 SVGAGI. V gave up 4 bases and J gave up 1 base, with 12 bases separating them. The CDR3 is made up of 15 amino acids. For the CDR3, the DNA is TGTGCCAGCAGTTTTTTTGAGGGACGCACAGATACGCAGTATTTT. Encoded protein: CASSFFEGRTDTQYF.

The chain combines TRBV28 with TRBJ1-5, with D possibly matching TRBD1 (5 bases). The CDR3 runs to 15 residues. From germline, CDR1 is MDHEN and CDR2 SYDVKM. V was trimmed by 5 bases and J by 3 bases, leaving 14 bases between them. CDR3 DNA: TGTGCCAGCAGTCCCCTGGGGGAATCCAATCAGCCCCAGCATTTT. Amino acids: CASSPLGESNQPQHF.

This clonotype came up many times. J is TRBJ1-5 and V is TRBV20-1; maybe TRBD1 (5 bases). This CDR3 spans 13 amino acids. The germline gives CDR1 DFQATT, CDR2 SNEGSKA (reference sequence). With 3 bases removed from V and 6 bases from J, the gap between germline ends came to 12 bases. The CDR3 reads CSASRTPGQPQHF. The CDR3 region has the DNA TGCAGTGCTAGCAGGACACCAGGTCAGCCCCAGCATTTT.

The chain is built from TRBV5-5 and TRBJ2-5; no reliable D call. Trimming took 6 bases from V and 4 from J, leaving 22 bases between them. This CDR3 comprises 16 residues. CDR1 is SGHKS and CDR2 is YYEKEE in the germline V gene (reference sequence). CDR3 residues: CASTLTQRAIVETQYF. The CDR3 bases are TGTGCCAGCACCCTAACCCAAAGGGCGATTGTAGAGACCCAGTACTTC.

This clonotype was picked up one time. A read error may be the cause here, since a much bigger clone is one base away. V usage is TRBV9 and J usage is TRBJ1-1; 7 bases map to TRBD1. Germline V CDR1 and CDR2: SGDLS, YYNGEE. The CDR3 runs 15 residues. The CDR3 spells CAISVAGQVGAEAFF. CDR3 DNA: TGTGCCATCAGCGTAGCAGGACAGGTGGGGGCTGAAGCTTTCTTT.